A selection of T cell receptor beta chains follows, all from one sample in a study of technical replicates of blood from several donors. This table comes from immunoSEQ multiplex PCR, and its TCRdb copy is limited to in-frame clones, with some not included. The repertoire holds tens of thousands of clones, nearly 95% seen once, with 0.3% to 0.45% in the top ten. Sample: T cells isolated from PBMCs. Receptors originate from a human donor in good health. The CDR3 runs from the conserved cysteine through the conserved F or W. The order of the fields is V gene, CDR3 protein.

V gene: TRBV5-8
CDR3 protein: CASSLYGSNQPQHF

V gene: TRBV9
CDR3 protein: CASSGKQGANSEAFF

V gene: TRBV19
CDR3 protein: CASSIGGKFQFF

V gene: TRBV7-2
CDR3 protein: CASSYSGTEAFF

V gene: TRBV19
CDR3 protein: CASSQVQGAGYEQYF

V gene: TRBV6-4
CDR3 protein: CASSDTRGQPQHF

V gene: TRBV9
CDR3 protein: CASSVASGPVEQYF

V gene: TRBV28
CDR3 protein: CASSPLGLADSTDTQYF

V gene: TRBV6-5
CDR3 protein: CASLKSGAWETQYF

V gene: TRBV7-9
CDR3 protein: CASSPGREIDYGYTF

V gene: TRBV6-1
CDR3 protein: CASSEASSGMDTGELFF

V gene: TRBV5-1
CDR3 protein: CASSLPGQGFYEQYF

V gene: TRBV4-1
CDR3 protein: CASSQRSAGELFF

V gene: TRBV4-3
CDR3 protein: CAASGGASGFYEQYF

V gene: TRBV19
CDR3 protein: CASLLQGAGYGYTF

V gene: TRBV13
CDR3 protein: CASSLGRGGGTDEQYF

V gene: TRBV9
CDR3 protein: CASSVPTDWSTEAFF

V gene: TRBV7-2
CDR3 protein: CASSPRDRALYEQYF

V gene: TRBV30
CDR3 protein: CAWRGEYSNQPQHF

V gene: TRBV21-1
CDR3 protein: CASSPGPNYGYTF

V gene: TRBV10-3
CDR3 protein: CAISHPGQGQETQYF

V gene: TRBV13
CDR3 protein: CASSFHRPRDEQFF

V gene: TRBV7-2
CDR3 protein: CASSTGFEYTEAFF

V gene: TRBV2
CDR3 protein: CASSGGQGAMNTEAFF

V gene: TRBV7-3
CDR3 protein: CASSEDPGSDYGYTF

V gene: TRBV6-1
CDR3 protein: CASSEAGGPYEQYF

V gene: TRBV12-5
CDR3 protein: CASGLFPGGSTDTQYF

V gene: TRBV10-1
CDR3 protein: CASSDPRQGPINYGYTF

V gene: TRBV11-2
CDR3 protein: CASSPEVNTQYF

V gene: TRBV28
CDR3 protein: CASSFPPLYEQYF

V gene: TRBV6-5
CDR3 protein: CASRPIAYSTDTQYF

V gene: TRBV5-1
CDR3 protein: CASDETGGDNTEAFF

V gene: TRBV19
CDR3 protein: CASSINRETEAFF

V gene: TRBV6-5
CDR3 protein: CASSRTSRSYEQYF

V gene: TRBV27
CDR3 protein: CASSLQGWGSYEQYF

V gene: TRBV10-3
CDR3 protein: CAVNTGNTEAFF